This TCR beta chain was recorded in a study of cytomegalovirus exposure and HLA in healthy donors (dated by TCRdb to 2016 to 2017). Notes on the research overall: According to an earlier analysis of 450 to 650 of the donors, roughly 180 million T cells yielded 117 million unique TCR beta sequences and around 280 Gb of sequence data. An early release covering more than 500 HLA-typed donors comprised 250 to 350 gigabases of sequencing data and around 86 million unique TCR sequences. Of the approximately 400 genotyped donors, roughly 85% fell in the genetic ancestry cluster associated with self-reported Caucasian donors. The study aimed to test whether signatures of past pathogen exposure could be identified by cataloging public T cell receptors. Using immunosequencing, the study profiled T cell repertoires from around 670 subjects and related those repertoires to cytomegalovirus serostatus. Along with the roughly 700-subject first cohort, a separate validation cohort of 120 different subjects was used. To predict cytomegalovirus infection status, the study brought together high-throughput TCR immunosequencing, statistical association of individual TCRs with disease status, and machine learning. A later analysis re-analyzed previously published TCR beta repertoires from hundreds of donors and added high-resolution HLA genotyping to study TCR occurrence patterns. In the later analysis, no new phenotypic data were used to find candidate immune exposures; instead, reliance was placed on TCR beta sequences and their occurrence across donors. To decide whether each TCR beta V gene segment behaved as functional or pseudogenic, an earlier analysis of over 500 of the donors relied on high-throughput TCR beta sequencing. Alongside the repertoire data, information on donor age, sex, ethnicity and CMV serostatus was compiled. In a later genetic analysis, genome-wide SNP genotypes for about three fifths of the roughly 670 donors were used, and that subset was treated as a discovery cohort. Every repertoire in the discovery cohort had been generated on one and the same sequencing platform. Class I and class II HLA loci were covered by the typing at four-digit resolution. The number of donors typed differed by locus, with about 629-630 for A, B, C, DRB1 and DQB1, over 500 for DQA1, approximately 570 for DPA1, and approximately 470 for DPB1. About five DR-DQ haplotypes were treated as single units for association and clustering because of strong linkage in the cohort. Across 398 genotyped donors of the cohort, an average of roughly 250,000 unique TCR beta nucleotide sequences per donor were sequenced, and approximately 19% of those sequences were non-productive. Overall results and qualifications from the work: This cohort had only TCR beta chains sequenced, and the lack of alpha or paired-chain data limited which features could be detected. In an earlier analysis of fewer than 700 of the donors, most TCR beta V segments appeared in productive rearrangements about 87% or about 30% of the time, broadly matching IMGT annotations. A cluster of highly shared sequence variants was judged likely to be a technical artifact of the sequencing pipeline. A further reported finding was that TCR beta sequences accurately predicted the HLA-A and HLA-B alleles for most subjects in the first cohort. Specific HLA alleles were associated with 15,000 to 20,000 TCR beta sequences at a false discovery rate of 0.05 in a later analysis. A later genetic analysis associated a missense DCLRE1C variant with V-gene and J-gene trimming of TCR beta chains, and an independent cohort replicated the association. Compared with equally common non-associated chains, HLA-associated TCR beta chains in a later analysis were more clonally expanded and had lower generation probabilities. Some IMGT-functional V segments, including TRBV6-2 and TRBV6-3, could not be distinguished by the 87-base-pair reads and were therefore excluded. Correlated functional status among segregating V segments might be attributable to linkage disequilibrium, but an unknown experimental factor could not be ruled out. Across donors, most TCR sequences were observed very rarely, whereas some public TCRs were present in many individuals. HLA typing was unavailable for some donors at each locus, so association tests used only the typed subset. In the study, some 160 TCR beta chains were listed as associated with cytomegalovirus. Assigning TCR associations to individual alleles was difficult when HLA alleles, especially DR and DQ, strongly co-occurred. A later analysis found that most CMV-associated TCR beta chains appeared HLA-restricted, with HLA associations seemingly driven largely by CMV exposure. The presence/absence analyses assumed that sequencing depth was roughly uniform across donors, and that assumption may not be true. For the cohort, immune exposure information was limited to CMV serostatus. According to a later genetic analysis, donors in an Asian-associated ancestry cluster had fewer N-insertions in productive TCRs than the roughly 670-donor mean. It was suggested by the authors that the approach could potentially be generalized to other disease states and immunological phenotypes. In vitro tests confirmed that a few of the cytomegalovirus-associated TCR beta chains recognize cytomegalovirus antigens. The classifier was reported to diagnose cytomegalovirus status with high specificity and sensitivity in both the original cohort and the validation cohort. According to a later analysis, parvovirus B19, influenza, CMV and Epstein-Barr virus appeared linked to several top co-occurrence clusters. The earlier analysis of approximately 590 of the donors excluded 15 to 20 rarely observed V segments, including chromosome 9 orphons, because counts were too low. In a later analysis, TCR association rates were found to vary across HLA loci, with the most associated TCRs seen for DRB1 alleles and the fewest for HLA-C alleles.

The library was generated by the immunoSEQ multiplex PCR assay. A mixture of 60 forward primers for TCR Vbeta segments and 13 reverse primers for TCR Jbeta segments was used in the multiplex PCR. A multiplex PCR assay on genomic DNA amplified the CDR3 region of rearranged TCR beta genes. The amplified TCR beta libraries were sequenced on the Illumina HiSeq System as 87-base-pair reads. Per the original workflow: In a later analysis, tens of millions of unique TCR beta chains were counted across the approximately 620 repertoires, and approximately 11 million of these chains were shared by at least two donors. Raw reads were error-corrected and collapsed into unique sequences with a nearest-neighbor algorithm that merged closely related sequences to remove PCR and sequencing errors. V, D and J gene segments were assigned by aligning CDR3 sequences to IMGT reference sequences. For a sequence to be retained, a match of at least six nucleotides to both a V gene segment and a J gene segment was required. A rearrangement was called productive if the CDR3 had no stop codons and remained in frame with V and J, and every other rearrangement was called non-productive. Following IMGT convention, CDR3 was defined as the stretch from the second conserved V-encoded cysteine up to the conserved J-encoded phenylalanine. Sequences without an unambiguous match to a single V gene segment were excluded from the earlier analysis of over 500 of the donors. An earlier analysis of a few hundred of the donors called V segments functional above 56.7% productive rearrangements and segregating when the between-donor standard deviation exceeded 5%. A statistical classification framework was developed to diagnose cytomegalovirus status using the catalog of TCR beta chain sequences. V and J gene assignment, in a later analysis, came from comparing TCR nucleotide sequences with IMGT/GENE-DB human TR gene sequences. Using the TCRdist pipeline, a later analysis assigned CDR3 sequences along with most-parsimonious VDJ recombination scenarios. In a later analysis, every TCR beta chain was defined by the combination of its CDR3 amino acid sequence and its V-gene family, and reads without a unique V-gene family were dropped. To address suspected cross-contamination and a sequencing artifact, a later analysis removed approximately 600 highly shared, low-generation-probability nucleotide sequences. For each public chain, a later analysis derived a clonal expansion index from normalized ranks of inferred template counts within each repertoire. In a later analysis, generation probabilities were computed using a VDJ recombination model fitted to out-of-frame rearrangements, and the results were checked against IGoR. Hypergeometric tests were used in a later analysis to score TCR-TCR, TCR-HLA and TCR-CMV co-occurrence, with a repertoire-size bias correction applied to the TCR pairs. To estimate false discovery rates, a later analysis permuted the HLA or CMV assignments 20 times. In a later analysis, co-occurring TCRs were grouped using DBSCAN, and TCRdist sequence similarity was added for clustering within HLA-allele-positive subsets. Co-occurrence clustering excluded repertoires with fewer than 30,000 or more than 120,000 public chains, plus five with anomalous nucleotide sharing. In its TCRdb copy, this immuneACCESS table keeps in-frame sequences only and misses some clones. Where compared with another copy, unresolved V genes explain less than half of these, and the others have no known cause. V and J calls and clone size are as listed in that table; D and trimming were resolved from the DNA. For this sample there are around 120,000 clones; approximately 76% appear just once. Clones ranked in the top ten supply roughly 30% of the sample.

The cohort consisted of 650 to 850 healthy bone marrow donors. At the time of sampling, every cohort member was nominally healthy, though immune exposures that went unrecorded were likely present. The donor was CMV seropositive and belonged to the group of over 250 seropositive cohort members. Each donor provided a peripheral blood sample, and peripheral blood mononuclear cells were used for TCR beta sequencing. The Qiagen DNeasy Blood Extraction Kit was used to extract genomic DNA from the blood cell samples. The CDR3 numbers 14 residues from cysteine through phenylalanine. Only the CDR3 DNA is retained, 42 bases long and in frame from the first base. From V the trimming removes 4 bases and from J it removes 1 base, while the gene matches leave 5 bases of the junction unaccounted for. The germline V gene encodes CDR1 SGDLS and CDR2 YYNGEE. Notes on this clone: Its cognate antigen has yet to be identified. No base quality values were provided; no much bigger clone lies one nucleotide off.

The sample comprised PBMCs. The rearrangement combines TRBV9 with TRBJ2-7, and 7 junction bases match TRBD2. The receptor's source is a man aged 60 to 75 in good health and CMV-seropositive. This receptor carries the CDR3 CASSSLAASYEQYF. The DNA sequence is given as TGTGCCAGCAGCTCCCTAGCGGCATCCTACGAGCAGTACTTC.